This T cell receptor (beta chain) is from a study of vaccination effects on CD4 cells after COVID-19. With respect to this clone: Its target is not known.

The CDR3 covers 15 residues. The ends lost 8 bases at V and 0 bases at J; junction bases unmatched: 8. Looked up from germline, CDR1 is MNHEY and CDR2 is SVGAGI. Assay used: immunoSEQ multiplex PCR; TCRdb lists only in-frame clones, some missing. The data show some 69,000 clones, with approximately 76% seen just once and around 2.8% held by the top ten. Antigen-specific CD4+ T cells were first expanded with viral peptide pools by the ViraFEST assay and only then sequenced. Culture proceeded for 10 days, and CD4+ T cells were then isolated. Vaccinees lacked prior SARS-CoV-2 infection and tested negative for nucleocapsid antibodies.

The receptor was isolated from a human donor who received a COVID-19 vaccine. The rearrangement links TRBV6-5 to TRBJ2-3; 7 bases fit TRBD1. This specimen consisted of CD4+ T cells from PBMCs cultured with HCoV-NL63 spike peptides, obtained before COVID-19 vaccination. The CDR3 bases are TGTGCCAGCTACGACAGGGCACCTAGCACAGATACGCAGTATTTT. Protein product: CASYDRAPSTDTQYF.